This TCR beta chain is drawn from a study of blood T cell repertoires in COVID-19. Study summary: Spain, Italy and the United States supplied samples that represented acute and convalescent COVID-19. The analysed material was cDNA or gDNA that came from T cells, B-cell-depleted T cells, or PBMCs.

Unmatched junction bases numbered 14, after V lost 6 bases and J lost 6 bases. The germline V gene has CDR1 MGHDK and CDR2 SYGVNS. The CDR3 runs 16 residues. Original methodology: Amplification from reference gene primers served as the basis for estimated nucleated cell counts. The method was immunoSEQ multiplex PCR; TCRdb's version includes in-frame clones alone and lacks a portion of them. The V and J calls and clone size were taken over from that table, and D and trimming were inferred from the DNA. Altogether 95,000 to 100,000 clones are present, about four fifths being singletons, with the ten largest covering 15% to 20%.

The sample was peripheral blood. This chain links TRBV25-1 with TRBJ2-1; 7 bases map to TRBD2. The source is a woman aged 80 or over with active or convalescent COVID-19. The chain's CDR3 is CASSSPRDYLSNEQFF. The CDR3 DNA is TGTGCCAGCAGCTCACCCCGGGACTATCTCTCCAATGAGCAGTTCTTC.